The 30 T cell receptor beta chains below all came from one sample that was sequenced in a study of vaccination and CD4 T cells after COVID-19. The antigens these receptors bind are not known. Treatment specified: approximately nine-day PBMC culture with coronavirus spike peptide pools or control peptides (ViraFEST assay). Cultured CD4+ T-cell DNA underwent Oncomine TCR Beta short-read sequencing. TCRdb reprocessed the PCR reads via MiXCR and lists one record per CDR3 protein. The sample lists approximately 9,000 distinct CDR3 sequences, 66% seen once, with 20% to 30% in the top ten. Sequenced input: CD4+ T cells from blood, cultured in vitro. These TCRs come from a human donor who had recovered from COVID-19.

This clonotype was counted between two and nine times. This chain uses TRBV5-1 with TRBJ1-2, with D possibly matching TRBD1 (6 bases). Germline CDR1 is SGHRS and CDR2 is YFSETQ. Trimming removed 0 bases at V and 8 bases at J, with 14 bases between. This CDR3 has 14 residues. The CDR3 spells CASSLDAGVGGYTF. As DNA, the CDR3 is TGCGCCAGCAGCTTGGATGCAGGGGTGGGAGGCTACACCTTC.

V usage is TRBV24-1 and J usage is TRBJ1-2; D call uncertain. The germline V and J ends were trimmed by 2 bases and 3 bases, with 6 bases remaining between them. Germline loops: CDR1 KGHDR, CDR2 SFDVKD. The CDR3 contains 13 residues. The CDR3 coding sequence is TGTGCCACCAGTGATTCACAGTACTATGGCTACACCTTC. Translation gives CATSDSQYYGYTF.

The table lists this clonotype with a few counts. The chain links TRBV20-1 to TRBJ1-2; 10 bases align to TRBD1. The CDR3 totals 14 residues. The V segment lost 5 bases and the J segment 6 bases; nucleotides outside the gene matches: 9. Per the germline V gene, CDR1 is DFQATT and CDR2 is SNEGSKA (reference sequence). The CDR3 spells CSAGGGQGRHGYTF. CDR3 DNA sequence: TGCAGTGCTGGGGGGGGACAGGGGCGCCATGGCTACACCTTC.

The rearrangement links TRBV7-3 to TRBJ1-1; 7 positions match TRBD1. Germline CDR1 SGHTA, CDR2 FQGTGA. This CDR3 region has 13 residues. The trim removed 8 bases at V and 5 bases at J, leaving 8 bases unmatched. The CDR3 sequence: CASRQMTGTEAFF. As DNA, the CDR3 is TGTGCCAGCCGACAAATGACAGGGACTGAAGCTTTCTTT.

This chain connects TRBV24-1 to TRBJ2-2, with D maybe TRBD1 (7 bases). Germline CDR1 KGHDR, CDR2 SFDVKD. The CDR3 contains 14 residues. V was shortened by 5 bases and J by 4 bases, with 10 bases between the two germline ends. The CDR3 bases are TGTGCCACCAGTGGGCAGGGGGGCACCGGGGAGCTGTTTTTT. It translates to CATSGQGGTGELFF.

In this sample, this clonotype turned up once. This chain links TRBV20-1 with TRBJ1-2, with D perhaps matching TRBD1 (5 bases). Trimming pared 3 bases from V and 8 bases from J, leaving 22 bases between. Germline V gene data show CDR1 as DFQATT and CDR2 as SNEGSKA (reference sequence). There are 15 residues in the CDR3. The CDR3 reads CSASGTITGLGGYTF. CDR3 in DNA: TGCAGTGCTAGTGGGACCATCACGGGACTGGGAGGCTACACCTTC.

The chain recombines TRBV19 with TRBJ1-6, with D possibly TRBD1 on 5 matching bases. Per germline, CDR1 LNHDA and CDR2 SQIVND (reference sequence). Trimming removed 3 bases from V and 5 bases from J, with 14 bases in between. CDR3 length: 16 amino acids. As DNA, the CDR3 is TGTGCCAGTAGTATCTCGGCGGGACGGAATAATTCACCCCTCCACTTT. Translating gives CASSISAGRNNSPLHF.

A remark on this clonotype: The limits of the CDR3 on the DNA are not certain, so only TCRdb's listed CDR3 is given. The rearrangement links TRBV7-5 to TRBJ1-2; the table's D call, TRBD1, has no DNA check behind it. TRBV7-5 corresponds to a pseudogene. The CDR3 numbers 16 amino acids, ends counted. The CDR3: CISVPEASRTPLCYTF.

This clonotype appeared a few times. The chain uses TRBV15 and TRBJ2-3; 11 bases are shared with TRBD2. With 5 bases clipped from V and 3 bases from J, the junction kept 7 bases outside the gene matches. Germline V gene data show CDR1 as LNHNV and CDR2 as YYDKDF (reference sequence). The CDR3 totals 16 residues. The CDR3, as DNA: TGTGCCACCAGCTCACGTCTAGCGGGGGGAACAGATACGCAGTATTTT. Translating it yields CATSSRLAGGTDTQYF.

This sequence joins TRBV30 and TRBJ2-7; 9 bases align to TRBD1. Trimming cost V 1 base and J 5 bases; bases outside gene matches: 9. The CDR3 runs to 15 residues. Germline assignment: CDR1 GTSNPN and CDR2 SVGIG (reference sequence). The CDR3 spells CAWSDLGTGGDEQYF. The CDR3 coding sequence is TGTGCCTGGAGTGACCTAGGAACAGGGGGCGACGAGCAGTACTTC.

The chain employs TRBV28 and TRBJ1-2; D is unresolved. Germline lookup yields CDR1 MDHEN and CDR2 SYDVKM. The CDR3 is made up of 11 amino acids. V lost 4 bases, J lost 5 bases, and 5 bases lay in between. The CDR3 region is CASSSTYGYTF. The CDR3 nucleotides are TGTGCCAGCAGTTCTACGTATGGCTACACCTTC.

This chain links TRBV27 with TRBJ2-2, with 7 bases identical to TRBD1. Looked up from germline, CDR1 is MNHEY and CDR2 is SMNVEV (reference sequence). The CDR3 extends over 16 amino acids. V was clipped by 3 bases and J by 6 bases; unmatched bases: 10. The CDR3 region has the DNA TGTGCCAGCAGTTTCGAACAGGGGCCGGCACCCGGGGAGCTGTTTTTT. As protein: CASSFEQGPAPGELFF.

The chain combines TRBV20-1 with TRBJ1-2, with D possibly TRBD1 on 6 matching bases. The CDR3 is 15 residues long. V was shortened by 5 bases and J by 0 bases, with 16 bases between the two germline ends. CDR1 and CDR2 from the germline V gene are DFQATT and SNEGSKA (reference sequence). CDR3: CSASPDRLSNYGYTF. The CDR3 nucleotides read TGCAGTGCTTCCCCCGACAGGCTCTCTAACTATGGCTACACCTTC.

V gene TRBV2 combines with J gene TRBJ1-6, with 9 bases identical to TRBD1. With V trimmed by 3 bases and J by 9 bases, 6 bases remained unmatched. The CDR3 covers 15 residues. Looked up from germline, CDR1 is SNHLY and CDR2 is FYNNEI. The CDR3, as DNA: TGTGCCAGCAGTGAGGAGGGGACAGGGCTTTCACCCCTCCACTTT. Its protein product is CASSEEGTGLSPLHF.

The rearrangement joins TRBV30 to TRBJ2-3; TRBD2 matches at 10 bases. The CDR3 spans 15 residues. The V segment lost 2 bases and the J segment 4 bases; nucleotides outside the gene matches: 6. From germline, CDR1 is GTSNPN and CDR2 SVGIG (reference sequence). In nucleotides, the CDR3 is TGTGCCTGGAGTAGCGGGGGGGCGACTTCAGATACGCAGTATTTT. Encoded protein: CAWSSGGATSDTQYF.

The chain combines TRBV6-5 with TRBJ1-2; 9 bases map to TRBD1. Germline lookup yields CDR1 MNHEY and CDR2 SVGAGI. V lost 0 bases, J lost 3 bases, and 2 bases stayed unmatched. The CDR3 has 15 amino acids. The CDR3 is CASSYSGTGHYGYTF. The CDR3 coding sequence is TGTGCCAGCAGTTACTCGGGGACAGGGCACTATGGCTACACCTTC.

This clonotype was counted a few times. The chain is built from TRBV6-1 and TRBJ1-2, with 7 bases matching TRBD1. CDR3 length: 15 residues. After removal of 5 bases from V and 5 bases from J, the junction contained 11 bases not matched to a gene. CDR1 MNHNS and CDR2 SASEGT come from the germline V gene. CDR3 nucleotides: TGTGCCAGCAGTACTCCTCGACAGGGCGAATATGGCTACACCTTC. Protein product: CASSTPRQGEYGYTF.

J is TRBJ2-7 and V is TRBV6-2 or TRBV6-3, with 16 bases matching TRBD2. CDR1 is MNHEY and CDR2 is SVGEGT in the germline V gene. The CDR3 has 17 amino acids. The V and J ends lost 6 bases and 2 bases, in that order; junction bases with no gene match: 7. CDR3 DNA sequence: TGTGCCAGCAGACGATCCGGGACTAGCGGGGGGGCCTACGAGCAGTACTTC. Translated, it gives CASRRSGTSGGAYEQYF.

The CDR3 region has the DNA TGTGCCACCAGCGGCTACAGGGCTAATTCACCCCTCCACTTT. Its translation is CATSGYRANSPLHF. The chain uses TRBV15 and TRBJ1-6; tentative D call: TRBD1 (6 bases). This CDR3 region has 14 residues. V was clipped by 5 bases and J by 6 bases, with 11 bases between them. Germline V gene lookup returns CDR1 LNHNV and CDR2 YYDKDF (reference sequence).

This chain links TRBV6-1 with TRBJ1-4; D is perhaps TRBD1 (5 bases). This CDR3 contains 16 residues. The germline gives CDR1 MNHNS, CDR2 SASEGT. Trimming shortened V by 6 bases and J by 5 bases, and 19 bases separated the two germline ends. The CDR3 here is CASSPQSIPGNEKLFF. CDR3 nucleotides: TGTGCCAGCAGCCCTCAATCCATCCCAGGGAATGAAAAACTGTTTTTT.

The chain has TRBV30 and TRBJ2-3; TRBD2 matches 9 bases. The ends lost 3 bases at V and 4 bases at J; junction bases unmatched: 5. Germline lookup yields CDR1 GTSNPN and CDR2 SVGIG (reference sequence). CDR3 length equals 14 residues. CDR3 DNA sequence: TGTGCCTGGAGCGGACGCGGGGGGGCAGATACGCAGTATTTT. Protein sequence: CAWSGRGGADTQYF. Looking up the rest from reference TRBV30 and TRBJ2-3 gives the full variable domain: SQTIHQWPATLVQPVGSPLSLECTVEGTSNPNLYWYRQAAGRGLQLLFYSVGIGQISSEVPQNLSASRPQDRQFILSSKKLLLSDSGFYLCAWSGRGGADTQYFGPGTRLTVL.

V and J are TRBV4-2 and TRBJ2-3; the D gene is possibly TRBD2 (5 bases). The CDR3 runs to 15 residues. Trimming shortened V by 0 bases and J by 6 bases, and 13 bases separated the two germline ends. Germline V gene lookup returns CDR1 LGHNA and CDR2 YNFKEQ. DNA for the CDR3: TGTGCCAGCAGCCAAGATTTGGCTAGCTTGGATACGCAGTATTTT. As protein: CASSQDLASLDTQYF.

The chain employs TRBV20-1 and TRBJ1-1, with D possibly being TRBD1 (5 bases). Deletions cut 5 bases from V and 3 bases from J, with 19 bases between. The CDR3 totals 15 residues. Germline values: CDR1 DFQATT, CDR2 SNEGSKA (reference sequence). CDR3 sequence (DNA): TGCAGTGCTCTCACCCAGCCTCCCAGGGACACTGAAGCTTTCTTT. Encoded protein: CSALTQPPRDTEAFF.

As DNA, the CDR3 is TGCAGTGTATCGGGGGTCGTCACTGAAGCTTTCTTT. This gives the protein CSVSGVVTEAFF. This chain uses TRBV20-1 with TRBJ1-1; possible D gene TRBD1, 5 bases. With 7 bases removed from V and 4 bases from J, the gap between germline ends came to 13 bases. CDR3 length: 12 residues. Germline V gene sequence: CDR1 DFQATT, CDR2 SNEGSKA (reference sequence).

The J gene is TRBJ2-7, the V gene TRBV19; TRBD2 matches at 10 bases. The germline V gene has CDR1 LNHDA and CDR2 SQIVND (reference sequence). J gave up 2 bases and V 0 bases, and 7 bases lay outside the gene matches. This CDR3 is 17 amino acids long. This CDR3 reads CASSIDRLAGEAYEQYF. In DNA, the CDR3 is TGTGCCAGTAGTATAGATCGGCTAGCGGGGGAGGCCTACGAGCAGTACTTC.

V usage is TRBV6-5 and J usage is TRBJ1-3; D not certain. Trimming took off 4 bases at V and 4 bases at J, with 11 bases between the two ends. This CDR3 spans 14 amino acids. CDR1 MNHEY and CDR2 SVGAGI come from the germline V gene. CDR3 protein: CASSLEDGGNTIYF. The CDR3 coding sequence is TGTGCCAGCAGTTTGGAGGACGGAGGAAACACCATATATTTT.

Within the sample, this clonotype is large. The J gene is TRBJ1-6, the V gene TRBV7-8; tentatively, D is TRBD1 (6 bases). Trimming stripped 0 bases from V and 10 bases from J, with 16 bases between. The CDR3 runs to 16 residues. Germline-derived CDR1 and CDR2 are SGHVS and FQNEAQ. In nucleotides, the CDR3 is TGTGCCAGCAGCTTAGCGAGTATCGGGACAAAGTCACCCCTCCACTTT. The encoded protein is CASSLASIGTKSPLHF.

The gene calls are TRBV11-2 and TRBJ2-6; D uncertain. Germline loops: CDR1 SGHAT, CDR2 FQNNGV. The CDR3 is 17 residues long. V was clipped by 3 bases and J by 0 bases, with 12 bases between them. The CDR3 spells CASSFALAASGANVLTF. In nucleotides, the CDR3 is TGTGCCAGCAGCTTTGCCCTCGCGGCCTCTGGGGCCAACGTCCTGACTTTC.

The gene calls are TRBV7-6 and TRBJ1-4, with 8 positions matching TRBD1. This CDR3 is 15 amino acids long. Germline-derived CDR1 and CDR2 are SGHVS and FNYEAQ. The ends lost 1 base at V and 5 bases at J; junction bases unmatched: 3. The CDR3 reads CASSLGTGRNEKLFF. The CDR3 coding sequence is TGTGCCAGCAGCTTAGGGACAGGGAGGAATGAAAAACTGTTTTTT.

This clonotype occurred a few times. The chain recombines TRBV6-1 with TRBJ2-7, with D possibly matching TRBD1 (9 bases). There are 16 residues in the CDR3. CDR1 and CDR2 from the germline V gene are MNHNS and SASEGT. Between the trimmed V and J ends, which lost 10 bases and 4 bases, there was a span of 26 bases. This CDR3 reads CATRGGQGLVRYEQYF. For the CDR3, the DNA is TGTGCCACCCGGGGGGGACAGGGTCTTGTCCGGTACGAGCAGTACTTC.